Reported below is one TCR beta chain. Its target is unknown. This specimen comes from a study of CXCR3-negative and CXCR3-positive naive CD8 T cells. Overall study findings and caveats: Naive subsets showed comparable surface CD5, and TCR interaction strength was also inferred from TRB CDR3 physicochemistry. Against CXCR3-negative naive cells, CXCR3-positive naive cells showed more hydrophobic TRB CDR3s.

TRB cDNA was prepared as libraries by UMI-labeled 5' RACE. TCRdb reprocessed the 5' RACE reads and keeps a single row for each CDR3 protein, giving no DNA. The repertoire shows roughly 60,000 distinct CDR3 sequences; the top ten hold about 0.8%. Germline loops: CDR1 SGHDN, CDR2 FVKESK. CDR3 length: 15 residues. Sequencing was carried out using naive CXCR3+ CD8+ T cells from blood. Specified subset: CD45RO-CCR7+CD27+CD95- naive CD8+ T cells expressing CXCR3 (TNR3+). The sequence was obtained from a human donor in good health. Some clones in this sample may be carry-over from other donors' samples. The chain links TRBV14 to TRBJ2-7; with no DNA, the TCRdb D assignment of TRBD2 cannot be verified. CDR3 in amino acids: CASSQESGGPYEQYF.